This T cell receptor beta chain was recovered during a study of early T cells in non-severe SARS-CoV-2 infection. MiXCR was run by TCRdb on the 5' RACE reads, yielding one entry per CDR3 protein. The data show roughly 100,000 distinct CDR3 sequences, less than 15% seen once. Per germline, CDR1 KGHSH and CDR2 LQKENI. This CDR3 is built from 15 residues. V was shortened by 8 bases and J by 2 bases, with 18 bases between the two germline ends. The TCR originated in an adult who was a healthcare worker with PCR-confirmed SARS-CoV-2 infection or an uninfected control (not recorded which). Sequencing was performed on whole blood. The chain carries TRBV18 and TRBJ1-2; possible D gene TRBD1, 6 bases. The CDR3 loop reads CASRPIQDRNYGYTF. As DNA, the CDR3 is TGTGCCAGCCGCCCTATTCAGGACAGAAACTATGGCTACACCTTC.